The T cell receptor beta chain described here comes from a study of post-analysis software for immune sequencing data. Study-wide results and caveats: With TRBV5-6, TRBV5-1 and TRBV20-1 included, 4 to 6 TRBV segments were more frequent in patients than in controls.

Of note for this clonotype: What it binds is not known.

Germline-derived CDR1 and CDR2 are SGHTA and FQGNSA. The CDR3 is 14 residues long. V was cut by 2 bases and J by 5 bases, with 13 bases left in between. Each TCR beta cDNA library carried unique molecular identifiers. TCRdb itself ran the PCR reads through MiXCR, one entry per CDR3 protein. The sample has fewer than 850,000 distinct CDR3 sequences, around 45% seen once. This receptor was obtained from a girl aged 5 to 17 with multiple sclerosis. The sample taken for sequencing was blood. The V and J genes are TRBV7-2 and TRBJ2-7; D unclear. Written as DNA, the CDR3 is TGTGCCAGCAGCTTACTAGGGAATGGGGACGAGCAGTACTTC. This codes for CASSLLGNGDEQYF.